The 26 T cell receptor beta chains given below trace back to one sample, sequenced in a study of T cell responses to AZD1222 COVID-19 vaccine. TCRdb keeps only in-frame clones here, not all; method: immunoSEQ multiplex PCR. The sample comprises around 66,000 clones, around 74% of which are singletons, and 20% to 30% rests with the top ten. Sequencing used peripheral blood, obtained on day 0 of MenACWY control vaccination. The receptors shown here come from an adult in good health.

This clone came up once. This chain joins TRBV5-1 and TRBJ2-1, with D tentatively TRBD2 (7 bases). V was pared by 4 bases and J by 4 bases, with 12 bases between. The germline CDR1 and CDR2 sequences are SGHRS and YFSETQ. This CDR3 comprises 14 residues. This CDR3 reads CASSEGGFYNEQFF. In nucleotides, the CDR3 is TGCGCCAGCAGCGAGGGGGGGTTTTACAATGAGCAGTTCTTC.

V and J are TRBV11-1 and TRBJ1-1; D is possibly TRBD1 (5 bases). This CDR3 spans 15 amino acids. The V gene's germline CDR1 is SGHAT and CDR2 FQDESV (reference sequence). V dropped 11 bases and J dropped 4 bases, with 23 bases sitting between them. The CDR3 DNA follows: TGTGCCTCCCAACCTACAAGGGCTAGGGGCACTGAAGCTTTCTTT. Translation gives CASQPTRARGTEAFF.

The chain is built from TRBV30 and TRBJ1-6; the D gene is possibly TRBD1 (6 bases). The CDR3 extends over 14 amino acids. V was shortened by 4 bases and J by 7 bases, with 14 bases between the two germline ends. The V gene's germline CDR1 is GTSNPN and CDR2 SVGIG (reference sequence). DNA of the CDR3: TGTGCCTGGACTAGAGGGGGTCGAAATTCACCCCTCCACTTT. This sequence encodes CAWTRGGRNSPLHF.

This rearrangement joins TRBV11-2 to TRBJ1-2, with 8 positions matching TRBD1. Trimming took 5 bases from V and 3 from J; bases not matched to a gene: 5. The CDR3 totals 14 residues. Germline V gene data show CDR1 as SGHAT and CDR2 as FQNNGV. CDR3 bases: TGTGCCAGCAGCACCGGGACAGGCGACTATGGCTACACCTTC. This gives the protein CASSTGTGDYGYTF.

The chain employs TRBV29-1 and TRBJ2-1; no clear D gene. CDR1 and CDR2 from the germline V gene are SQVTM and ANQGSEA. Trimming stripped 7 bases from V and 5 bases from J, with 6 bases between. The CDR3 loop spans 10 amino acids. CDR3 nucleotides: TGCAGCGCCGGAAACAATGAGCAGTTCTTC. Protein product: CSAGNNEQFF.

The CDR3 DNA reads as TGTGCCAGCGGTCGGGCGGGAGACGTCGGGGAGCTGTTTTTT. Its protein product is CASGRAGDVGELFF. V is TRBV6-5 and J is TRBJ2-2, with 7 bases matching TRBD2. This CDR3 comprises 14 residues. The germline CDR1 and CDR2 sequences are MNHEY and SVGAGI. V shed 8 bases and J 7 bases; nucleotides not matched to a gene: 10.

The chain couples TRBV7-9 to TRBJ2-3; either TRBD1 or TRBD2 may fit D (5 bases each). The V gene's germline CDR1 is SEHNR and CDR2 FQNEAQ (reference sequence). The CDR3 consists of 14 residues. V was trimmed by 1 base and J by 6 bases, leaving 11 bases between them. The CDR3: CASSLVPGTDTQYF. In nucleotides, the CDR3 is TGTGCCAGCAGCTTAGTCCCGGGGACGGATACGCAGTATTTT.

This chain uses TRBV6-5 with TRBJ1-5, with unresolved D. The CDR3 extends over 13 amino acids. Germline CDR1 MNHEY, CDR2 SVGAGI. V was cut by 5 bases and J by 4 bases, with 9 bases left in between. In DNA, the CDR3 is TGTGCCAGCAGTACACAAACTAATCAGCCCCAGCATTTT. Translation gives CASSTQTNQPQHF.

V and J are TRBV15 and TRBJ2-5; D is ambiguous. Germline CDR1 LNHNV, CDR2 YYDKDF (reference sequence). Trimming took off 4 bases at V and 0 bases at J, with 12 bases between the two ends. The CDR3 contains 15 residues. The CDR3, as DNA: TGTGCCACCAGCATTCTTAACCAGGACCAAGAGACCCAGTACTTC. Its translation is CATSILNQDQETQYF.

The chain carries TRBV5-1 and TRBJ2-3; 7 nucleotides match TRBD1. Trimming cost V 4 bases and J 12 bases; bases outside gene matches: 26. The CDR3 spans 18 residues. Looked up from germline, CDR1 is SGHRS and CDR2 is YFSETQ. The CDR3, as DNA: TGCGCCAGCAGCCAGGGACAGACTACGAACGACCCGACCTTTCAACAGTATTTT. It specifies CASSQGQTTNDPTFQQYF.

This clone has only a few counts. The chain uses TRBV4-3 and TRBJ1-5, with a tentative D call TRBD1 (5 bases). CDR3 size: 14 residues. V was pared by 0 bases and J by 5 bases, with 8 bases between. The germline gives CDR1 LGHNA, CDR2 YSLEER. CDR3 sequence: CASSQDRVDQPQHF. CDR3 nucleotides: TGCGCCAGCAGCCAAGACAGGGTGGATCAGCCCCAGCATTTT.

The genes are TRBV2 and TRBJ1-2, with D tentatively TRBD1 (5 bases). Germline values: CDR1 SNHLY, CDR2 FYNNEI. The CDR3 runs to 15 residues. Trimming left V 6 bases short and J 8 bases short, with 22 bases between. The CDR3, as DNA: TGTGCCAGCAGGAGCAGCTCCAAAGGGGTTGGCGGCTACACCTTC. It translates to CASRSSSKGVGGYTF.

This chain links TRBV21-1 with TRBJ2-7; the D call of TRBD2 is as the table states it, not checked on the DNA. TRBV21-1 is flagged as a pseudogene. The CDR3 is 15 amino acids. The CDR3 bases are TGTGCCAGCAGCAAAGGGAGGGCAGGGAACTACGAGCAGTACTTC. It translates to CASSKGRAGNYEQYF.

V usage is TRBV14 and J usage is TRBJ2-7, with D unclear. V lost 4 bases, J lost 12 bases, and 22 bases lay in between. Germline CDR1 and CDR2: SGHDN and FVKESK. CDR3 length equals 14 residues. The CDR3, as DNA: TGTGCCAGCAGCCCGCCAAAACCGTCCCTACACCGGTACTTC. This gives the protein CASSPPKPSLHRYF.

This chain connects TRBV15 to TRBJ1-5, with a possible D match to TRBD1 (6 bases). This CDR3 has 15 residues. The V and J ends lost 3 bases and 3 bases respectively, with 12 bases between them. Germline CDR1 LNHNV, CDR2 YYDKDF (reference sequence). The CDR3 here is CATSREDRNNQPQHF. CDR3 bases: TGTGCCACCAGCAGGGAAGACAGGAACAATCAGCCCCAGCATTTT.

This clone was found a few times. V usage is TRBV3-1 (or the pseudogene TRBV3-2) and J usage is TRBJ1-1; no firm D call. This CDR3 is 16 amino acids long. The germline CDR1 and CDR2 sequences are LGHDT and YNNKEL (reference sequence). V dropped 4 bases and J dropped 1 base, with 16 bases sitting between them. The CDR3 DNA is TGTGCCAGCAGCCCACGACCGGGTCGTGGGAACACTGAAGCTTTCTTT. Amino acids: CASSPRPGRGNTEAFF.

J is TRBJ2-1 and V is TRBV18; perhaps TRBD1 as D (5 bases). CDR3 length equals 14 residues. V lost 3 bases, J lost 7 bases, and 13 bases lay in between. Germline V gene sequence: CDR1 KGHSH, CDR2 LQKENI. This CDR3 reads CASSPGTGQNEQFF. CDR3 bases: TGTGCCAGCTCACCGGGTACAGGTCAGAATGAGCAGTTCTTC.

The chain joins TRBV5-1 to TRBJ2-3, with TRBD2 matching 7 bases. With 7 bases clipped from V and 0 bases from J, the junction kept 5 bases outside the gene matches. The V gene's germline CDR1 is SGHRS and CDR2 YFSETQ. The CDR3 covers 14 residues. The chain's CDR3 is CASGEGLSTDTQYF. CDR3 coding DNA: TGCGCCAGCGGGGAGGGACTCAGCACAGATACGCAGTATTTT.

The V gene is TRBV30, the J gene TRBJ2-7; 16 nucleotides agree with TRBD2. This CDR3 is 17 amino acids long. The V and J ends lost 5 bases and 5 bases, in that order; junction bases with no gene match: 12. Per germline, CDR1 GTSNPN and CDR2 SVGIG (reference sequence). The CDR3 region has the DNA TGTGCCTGGGACCCCCCGGGGACTAGCGGGAGGGGAAACGAGCAGTACTTC. It yields the protein CAWDPPGTSGRGNEQYF.

This chain joins TRBV19 and TRBJ1-5; TRBD1 might be the D (5 bases). The CDR3 runs 14 residues. Germline V lookup: CDR1 LNHDA, CDR2 SQIVND (reference sequence). The ends were cut back, 3 bases at V and 9 bases at J, with 15 bases in the middle. The CDR3 sequence is CASSISTGTLPQHF. In DNA, the CDR3 is TGTGCCAGTAGTATCTCAACAGGTACACTGCCCCAGCATTTT.

The chain combines TRBV28 with TRBJ1-5; TRBD1 might be the D (6 bases). The germline V gene has CDR1 MDHEN and CDR2 SYDVKM. The V and J ends lost 7 bases and 5 bases respectively, with 12 bases between them. The CDR3 consists of 13 residues. DNA of the CDR3: TGTGCCAGCATTCCACAGGGTTATCAGCCCCAGCATTTT. It codes for CASIPQGYQPQHF.

V is TRBV6-2 or TRBV6-3 and J is TRBJ1-3; D remains unclear. The CDR3 contains 13 residues. V gave up 0 bases and J gave up 2 bases, with 2 bases separating them. CDR1 and CDR2 (germline): MNHEY, SVGEGT. The CDR3 sequence: CASSYSTGNTIYF. Here the CDR3 DNA reads TGTGCCAGCAGTTACTCAACTGGAAACACCATATATTTT.

The chain has TRBV29-1 and TRBJ2-4; D is perhaps TRBD1 (5 bases). This CDR3 has 12 residues. Germline assignment: CDR1 SQVTM and CDR2 ANQGSEA. Trimming cost V 6 bases and J 6 bases, with 12 bases left between them. As DNA, the CDR3 is TGCAGCGTACGGACACTCGGAAACATTCAGTACTTC. It is translated as CSVRTLGNIQYF.

The genes are TRBV28 and TRBJ2-7; D uncertain. V lost 2 bases to trimming and J lost 6 bases, with 14 bases between them. The CDR3 has 14 amino acids. Germline V gene data show CDR1 as MDHEN and CDR2 as SYDVKM. This chain's CDR3 is CASSLPPIGSEQYF. The CDR3 nucleotides read TGTGCCAGCAGTTTACCCCCCATTGGGTCCGAGCAGTACTTC.

This clone was recorded once. The V and J genes are TRBV19 and TRBJ2-1; unclear D gene. The CDR3 totals 14 residues. The germline V gene has CDR1 LNHDA and CDR2 SQIVND (reference sequence). The V end was cut by 0 bases, the J end by 9 bases, with 12 bases between. CDR3 region: CASSIDPAFGEQFF. CDR3 in DNA: TGTGCCAGTAGTATAGATCCGGCGTTCGGTGAGCAGTTCTTC.

This clone turned up a few times. J is TRBJ1-4 and V is TRBV2, with TRBD1 matching 11 bases. CDR3 size: 15 residues. CDR1 SNHLY and CDR2 FYNNEI come from the germline V gene. Unmatched junction bases numbered 14, after V lost 7 bases and J lost 13 bases. CDR3 sequence: CASTTEGTGGPTLFF. DNA of the CDR3: TGTGCCAGCACTACCGAAGGGACAGGGGGTCCCACACTGTTTTTT.